The 27 T cell receptor beta chains below come from one sample, sequenced in a study of blood T cells in healthy people across ages (dated by TCRdb to between 2015 and 2017). The library relied on 5' RACE. For sequencing, an Illumina HiSeq 2500 was employed. A second PCR of about 7 to 12 cycles was run with a J-beta primer mix and a sample-barcoded 5' primer. Using fastp at Q25 and MiXCR, TCRdb reprocessed the public reads and kept productive beta chains. A single entry per CDR3 protein holds the most common genes and DNA from its merged rows. In this sample the table shows around 1,000,000 distinct CDR3 sequences, 35% to 40% of which occur a single time. The ten largest clones add up to about 12% of the sample. Sequences were obtained from blood. These receptors originate from a man aged 18 to 29 in good health.

The CDR3 loop is CSVKGHPNTEAFF. CDR3 coding DNA: TGCAGCGTTAAAGGACACCCAAACACTGAAGCTTTCTTT. The chain employs TRBV29-1 and TRBJ1-1; D possibly corresponds to TRBD1 (5 bases). This CDR3 is built from 13 residues. Deletions cut 5 bases from V and 2 bases from J, with 12 bases between. Germline CDR1 and CDR2: SQVTM and ANQGSEA.

The sample holds a few counts of this clonotype. This CDR3 reads CASSSTTPLTLHF. CDR3 bases: TGTGCCAGCAGTTCCACGACACCTCTGACCCTCCACTTT. This chain joins TRBV27 and TRBJ1-6, with D unclear. The CDR3 is 13 amino acids. Germline V CDR1 and CDR2: MNHEY, SMNVEV (reference sequence). With 4 bases removed from V and 14 bases from J, the gap between germline ends came to 15 bases.

The table lists this clonotype with a few counts. The rearrangement links TRBV10-3 to TRBJ2-5; 11 bases line up with TRBD2. CDR1 and CDR2 from the germline V gene are ENHRY and SYGVKD. CDR3 size: 17 residues. V dropped 4 bases and J dropped 3; count of bases not matched to a gene: 10. Written as DNA, the CDR3 is TGTGCCATCAGTGGGCACAGGCTTAGCGGGGGGGAAGAGACCCAGTACTTC. This translates into CAISGHRLSGGEETQYF.

This chain links TRBV20-1 with TRBJ2-3; 13 bases map to TRBD2. Trimming took 0 bases from V and 4 from J; bases not matched to a gene: 4. CDR1 is DFQATT, CDR2 SNEGSKA, per germline (reference sequence). This CDR3 region has 16 residues. CDR3 sequence (DNA): TGCAGTGCTAGAGATGGGGGACTAGCGGGGTCAGATACGCAGTATTTT. Translation: CSARDGGLAGSDTQYF.

This sequence joins TRBV24-1 and TRBJ2-3, with D perhaps TRBD2 (6 bases). CDR1 is KGHDR, CDR2 SFDVKD, per germline. V lost 0 bases to trimming and J lost 6 bases, with 21 bases between them. The CDR3 runs 18 residues. The CDR3 spells CATSDLSSSRGVRDTQYF. For the CDR3, the DNA is TGTGCCACCAGTGATTTGAGTTCTTCTCGCGGGGTCCGGGATACGCAGTATTTT.

The chain links TRBV5-5 to TRBJ2-1; 8 nucleotides match TRBD2. Germline V gives CDR1 SGHKS, CDR2 YYEKEE (reference sequence). Losses at the gene ends were 0 bases for V and 9 bases for J; bases not matched to a gene: 14. The CDR3 spans 17 residues. The chain's CDR3 is CASSLALFPGGGIEQFF. CDR3 sequence (DNA): TGTGCCAGCAGCTTGGCCCTCTTTCCGGGGGGGGGCATTGAGCAGTTCTTC.

The rearrangement uses TRBV7-2 and TRBJ2-1, with D perhaps matching TRBD2 (6 bases). V was pared by 1 base and J by 5 bases, with 15 bases between. The CDR3 is 16 residues long. The germline gives CDR1 SGHTA, CDR2 FQGNSA. The CDR3 DNA reads as TGTGCCAGCAGCTTAGAAGGAGGGAGCAGAAACAATGAGCAGTTCTTC. Translated: CASSLEGGSRNNEQFF.

This clonotype was recorded a few times. The chain couples TRBV27 to TRBJ2-7; D uncertain. The germline V and J ends were trimmed by 1 base and 4 bases, with 14 bases remaining between them. Germline V gives CDR1 MNHEY, CDR2 SMNVEV (reference sequence). CDR3 length: 15 amino acids. The CDR3 reads CASSLLKGSAYEQYF. In DNA form, the CDR3 reads TGTGCCAGCAGTTTATTGAAGGGCAGCGCTTACGAGCAGTACTTC.

In this sample, this clonotype turned up once. V and J are TRBV11-2 and TRBJ1-2, with D hard to call. V lost 0 bases to trimming and J lost 8 bases, with 7 bases between them. The germline gives CDR1 SGHAT, CDR2 FQNNGV. This CDR3 region has 12 residues. CDR3 amino acids: CASSLDNSGYTF. CDR3 coding DNA: TGTGCCAGCAGCTTAGATAATTCGGGCTACACCTTC.

This clonotype came up once. The J gene is TRBJ2-2, the V gene TRBV9; TRBD1 matches 7 bases. The junction had 8 bases not matched to a gene; V was cut back by 0 bases and J by 9 bases. Per the germline V gene, CDR1 is SGDLS and CDR2 is YYNGEE. There are 15 residues in the CDR3. The CDR3 region has the DNA TGTGCCAGCAGCGTAGGGGACAGAACATTCAGGGAGCTGTTTTTT. This translates into CASSVGDRTFRELFF.

This clonotype turned up a few times. This sequence joins TRBV27 and TRBJ1-5; 7 nucleotides match TRBD1. There are 15 residues in the CDR3. CDR1 MNHEY and CDR2 SMNVEV come from the germline V gene (reference sequence). The V and J ends lost 4 bases and 7 bases, in that order; junction bases with no gene match: 10. CDR3 coding DNA: TGTGCCAGCAGTTGGGGGGGAGGGGGCGGACAGCCCCAGCATTTT. Its protein is CASSWGGGGGQPQHF.

The genes are TRBV5-4 and TRBJ2-3; D may be TRBD1 (5 bases). This CDR3 spans 14 amino acids. V shed 2 bases and J shed 6 bases, with 13 bases lying between them. In germline, CDR1 is SGHNT, CDR2 YYREEE (reference sequence). The DNA of the CDR3 is TGTGCCAGCAGCTTATTGTCAGGGTCGGATACGCAGTATTTT. Amino acids: CASSLLSGSDTQYF.

This clonotype was seen a few times. The gene calls are TRBV27 and TRBJ1-5; D is perhaps TRBD1 (5 bases). The CDR3 is made up of 14 amino acids. V was cut by 8 bases and J by 1 base, with 12 bases left in between. Germline CDR1 is MNHEY and CDR2 is SMNVEV (reference sequence). CDR3 nucleotides: TGTGCCAGCTCGGAGGGGACGAGCAATCAGCCCCAGCATTTT. Translating gives CASSEGTSNQPQHF.

This chain joins TRBV5-1 and TRBJ2-2; tentatively, D is TRBD1 or TRBD2 (5 bases each). Trimming removed 2 bases at V and 8 bases at J, with 13 bases between. This CDR3 has 14 residues. From germline, CDR1 is SGHRS and CDR2 YFSETQ. In nucleotides, the CDR3 is TGCGCCAGCAGCTTCCCAGGGACGACGGGGGAGCTGTTTTTT. Its translation: CASSFPGTTGELFF. The whole variable domain, filled in from reference TRBV5-1 and TRBJ2-2, reads KAGVTQTPRYLIKTRGQQVTLSCSPISGHRSVSWYQQTPGQGLQFLFEYFSETQRNKGNFPGRFSGRQFSNSRSEMNVSTLELGDSALYLCASSFPGTTGELFFGEGSRLTVL.

V is TRBV7-8 and J is TRBJ1-2, with D hard to call. V dropped 0 bases and J dropped 2 bases, with 10 bases sitting between them. CDR3 length equals 15 residues. Per the germline V gene, CDR1 is SGHVS and CDR2 is FQNEAQ. The DNA for the CDR3 is TGTGCCAGCAGCTTAGCGGGAGAAATCAACTATGGCTACACCTTC. This encodes CASSLAGEINYGYTF.

This chain uses TRBV9 with TRBJ1-1; TRBD1 is a possible D gene (6 bases). There are 14 residues in the CDR3. Germline assignment: CDR1 SGDLS and CDR2 YYNGEE. The V gene lost 4 bases and the J gene lost 8 bases, with 18 bases spanning the gap. The CDR3 DNA follows: TGTGCCAGCAGCCCTCCTCCGGGGGCGGGGGAAGCTTTCTTT. Its translation: CASSPPPGAGEAFF. The full variable domain, in which reference TRBV9 and TRBJ1-1 provide the parts outside the CDR3, is DSGVTQTPKHLITATGQRVTLRCSPRSGDLSVYWYQQSLDQGLQFLIQYYNGEERAKGNILERFSAQQFPDLHSELNLSSLELGDSALYFCASSPPPGAGEAFFGQGTRLTVV.

The chain joins TRBV29-1 to TRBJ2-3; 8 bases line up with TRBD2. V shed 3 bases and J 4 bases; nucleotides not matched to a gene: 9. This CDR3 is 15 amino acids long. Germline V gene lookup returns CDR1 SQVTM and CDR2 ANQGSEA. The CDR3 here is CSVEAGGRFADTQYF. The CDR3 bases are TGCAGCGTTGAGGCGGGGGGCAGGTTTGCAGATACGCAGTATTTT.

The V call is TRBV11-1, the J call TRBJ2-1, with D possibly matching TRBD1 (8 bases). The J call may not be correct, given that the DNA end is closer to TRBJ2-7. The CDR3 totals 16 residues. Looked up from germline, CDR1 is SGHAT and CDR2 is FQDESV (reference sequence). The CDR3 DNA reads TGTGCCAGCAGCCAGCACTTACAGGGGGACTACAATGAGCAGTACTTC. It encodes CASSQHLQGDYNEQYF.

This clonotype was seen at least ten times. This chain joins TRBV12-3 or TRBV12-4 and TRBJ1-1, with unresolved D. This CDR3 contains 13 residues. The ends were cut back, 3 bases at V and 1 base at J, with 6 bases in the middle. CDR3 loop: CASSFQENTEAFF. Here the CDR3 DNA reads TGTGCCAGCAGTTTCCAGGAGAACACTGAAGCTTTCTTT.

This clonotype came up many times. This chain links TRBV6-5 with TRBJ1-2, with unresolved D. V lost 0 bases, J lost 7 bases, and 6 bases lay in between. This CDR3 comprises 12 residues. Germline CDR1 reads MNHEY; CDR2 reads SVGAGI. Written as DNA, the CDR3 is TGTGCCAGCAGTTACTCGAGAGGTGGCTACACCTTC. Translated, it gives CASSYSRGGYTF.

A note on this clonotype: Since the CDR3 does not end with the conserved phenylalanine or tryptophan, this likely comes from a read error. The V and J genes are TRBV20-1 and TRBJ2-7; a weak D match, TRBD2 (6 bases). The J call may be wrong; the DNA end is better matched by TRBJ2-5. The CDR3 is made up of 14 amino acids. Per the germline V gene, CDR1 is DFQATT and CDR2 is SNEGSKA (reference sequence). CDR3 amino acids: CSARELAARETQYL. The CDR3 DNA is TGCAGTGCTAGAGAACTAGCAGCGCGGGAGACCCAGTACCTC.

This sequence joins TRBV5-5 and TRBJ1-4; 8 nucleotides align to TRBD1. In germline, CDR1 is SGHKS, CDR2 YYEKEE (reference sequence). With 0 bases clipped from V and 3 bases from J, the junction kept 4 bases outside the gene matches. The CDR3 runs to 16 residues. The DNA for the CDR3 is TGTGCCAGCAGCTTGGGGACAGGGTGGTCTAATGAAAAACTGTTTTTT. This encodes CASSLGTGWSNEKLFF.

The V and J genes are TRBV6-1 and TRBJ1-1; D not resolved. The CDR3 is 14 amino acids. Germline CDR1 reads MNHNS; CDR2 reads SASEGT. Trimming took off 4 bases at V and 3 bases at J, with 12 bases between the two ends. The CDR3 region has the DNA TGTGCCAGCAGTGCATATTATGAAGACACTGAAGCTTTCTTT. Protein product: CASSAYYEDTEAFF.

The chain recombines TRBV12-3 or TRBV12-4 with TRBJ2-3; TRBD1 is a possible D gene (6 bases). The CDR3 sequence is 14 residues long. Trimming removed 6 bases at V and 6 bases at J, with 16 bases between. For the CDR3, the DNA is TGTGCCAGCAGAAGTCTCAACAGGGCGGATACGCAGTATTTT. Protein sequence: CASRSLNRADTQYF.

The rearrangement uses TRBV7-8 and TRBJ2-7, with D uncertain. The CDR3 runs 15 residues. The germline V gene has CDR1 SGHVS and CDR2 FQNEAQ. The V end was cut by 1 base, the J end by 1 base, with 11 bases between. Written as DNA, the CDR3 is TGTGCCAGCAGCTTAGTTGTAGGCAGTTCCTACGAGCAGTACTTC. It encodes CASSLVVGSSYEQYF. The full variable domain, with the rest looked up from reference TRBV7-8 and TRBJ2-7, is GAGVSQSPRYKVAKRGQDVALRCDPISGHVSLFWYQQALGQGPEFLTYFQNEAQLDKSGLPSDRFFAERPEGSVSTLKIQRTQQEDSAVYLCASSLVVGSSYEQYFGPGTRLTVT.

V usage is TRBV5-1 and J usage is TRBJ2-5; 7 positions agree with TRBD1. The CDR3 is 16 residues long. Germline V lookup: CDR1 SGHRS, CDR2 YFSETQ. V dropped 0 bases and J dropped 11; count of bases not matched to a gene: 16. Written as DNA, the CDR3 is TGCGCCAGCAGCTTGGAAGCCGGGACAGAGTTCGGTGAGCAGTACTTC. Encoded protein: CASSLEAGTEFGEQYF.

The chain combines TRBV14 with TRBJ2-3; TRBD1 is a possible D gene (5 bases). This CDR3 is 17 amino acids long. CDR1 SGHDN and CDR2 FVKESK come from the germline V gene. Trimming took 1 base from V and 1 from J, leaving 15 bases between them. CDR3 sequence (DNA): TGTGCCAGCAGCCAAGTGGCCAGGGCCCTCCGCACAGATACGCAGTATTTT. This codes for CASSQVARALRTDTQYF.